The 4 T cell receptor beta chains below come from one sample, sequenced in a study of blood T cell repertoires in COVID-19. Profiling relied on immunoSEQ multiplex PCR, and the TCRdb table lists in-frame clones only, not all of them. The sample includes around 85,000 clones, around 88% of them seen just once. Material: peripheral blood. These receptors were taken from a man aged 55 to 70 with acute or convalescent COVID-19.

V gene TRBV4-2 combines with J gene TRBJ2-5; a weak D match, TRBD1 (6 bases). Germline V lookup: CDR1 LGHNA, CDR2 YNFKEQ. The CDR3 is 14 residues long. Trimming pared 1 base from V and 5 bases from J, leaving 11 bases between. The CDR3 coding sequence is TGTGCCAGCAGCCAAGCCGGACAGTCCGAGACCCAGTACTTC. Translated, it gives CASSQAGQSETQYF.

This chain uses TRBV5-6 with TRBJ2-7; TRBD1 agrees at 7 bases. The CDR3 length is 14 residues. Germline CDR1 SGHDT, CDR2 YYEEEE. The V and J ends lost 4 bases and 3 bases, in that order; junction bases with no gene match: 7. DNA for the CDR3: TGTGCCAGCAGCGGGGGACAGACCTACTACGAGCAGTACTTC. It yields the protein CASSGGQTYYEQYF.

The V gene is TRBV28, the J gene TRBJ1-1, with a weak D call TRBD1 (5 bases). Germline CDR1 reads MDHEN; CDR2 reads SYDVKM. V dropped 3 bases and J dropped 2 bases, with 10 bases sitting between them. CDR3 size: 14 residues. The CDR3 nucleotides are TGTGCCAGCAGTTTGGGTCAGGGTAACACTGAAGCTTTCTTT. Its protein product is CASSLGQGNTEAFF.

V gene TRBV14 combines with J gene TRBJ1-1; TRBD1 matches 8 bases. In germline, CDR1 is SGHDN, CDR2 FVKESK. CDR3 size: 17 residues. Trimming took 4 bases from V and 4 from J; bases not matched to a gene: 14. The DNA for the CDR3 is TGTGCCAGCAGCCCCGGGACAGGCTTGTTGGTCAGCACTGAAGCTTTCTTT. It codes for CASSPGTGLLVSTEAFF.